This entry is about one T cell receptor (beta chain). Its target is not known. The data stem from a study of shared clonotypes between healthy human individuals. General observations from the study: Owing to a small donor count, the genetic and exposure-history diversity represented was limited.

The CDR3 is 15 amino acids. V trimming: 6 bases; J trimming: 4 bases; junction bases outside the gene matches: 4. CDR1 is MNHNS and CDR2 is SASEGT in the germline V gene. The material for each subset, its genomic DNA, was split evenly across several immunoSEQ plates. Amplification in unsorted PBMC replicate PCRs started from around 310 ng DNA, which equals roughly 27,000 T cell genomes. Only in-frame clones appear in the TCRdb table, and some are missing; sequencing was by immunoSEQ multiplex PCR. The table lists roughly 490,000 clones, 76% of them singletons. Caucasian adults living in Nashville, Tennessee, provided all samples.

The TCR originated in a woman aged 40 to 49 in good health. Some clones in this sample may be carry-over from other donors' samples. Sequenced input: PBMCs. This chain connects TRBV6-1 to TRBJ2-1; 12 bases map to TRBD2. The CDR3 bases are TGTGCCAGCAGCCCGACTAGCGGGAGTTACAATGAGCAGTTCTTC. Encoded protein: CASSPTSGSYNEQFF.